The 24 T cell receptor beta chains given below trace back to one sample, sequenced in a study of blood T cells in healthy people across ages. Next came a second PCR, run for about 6 to 11 cycles, which used a sample-barcoded 5' primer along with a J-beta primer mix. TCRdb re-called the 5' RACE reads with MiXCR, one entry per CDR3 protein. This table has roughly 700,000 distinct CDR3 sequences, roughly 25% appearing once. This sample also appeared in a second study, on T cells of mothers and their children.

Sequenced: blood. These receptors were obtained from a boy younger than 18 in good health.

This clonotype was recorded a few times. This sequence joins TRBV10-1 and TRBJ2-2, with D unresolved. CDR3 length: 16 amino acids. V lost 3 bases, J lost 5 bases, and 16 bases lay in between. CDR1 WNHNN and CDR2 SYGVQD come from the germline V gene (reference sequence). CDR3 coding DNA: TGCGCCAGCAGTGATTCCCCTATTGGGGATACCGGGGAGCTGTTTTTT. Translated, it gives CASSDSPIGDTGELFF.

This clonotype was found a few times. The V gene is TRBV7-8, the J gene TRBJ2-7; 8 bases are shared with TRBD2. CDR3 length: 14 amino acids. V dropped 3 bases and J dropped 2; count of bases not matched to a gene: 3. Germline CDR1 and CDR2: SGHVS and FQNEAQ. In DNA form, the CDR3 reads TGTGCCAGCAGCTTCACTAGCGGCGCCTACGAGCAGTACTTC. As protein: CASSFTSGAYEQYF.

The table lists this clonotype with many counts. The chain couples TRBV6-1 to TRBJ2-7; D uncertain. V was shortened by 8 bases and J by 6 bases, with 17 bases between the two germline ends. CDR3 size: 13 residues. Germline V gene sequence: CDR1 MNHNS, CDR2 SASEGT. The CDR3 loop reads CASHERAVGEQYF. CDR3 nucleotide sequence: TGTGCCAGCCATGAAAGGGCAGTGGGCGAGCAGTACTTC.

J is TRBJ2-1 and V is TRBV9, with D perhaps matching TRBD1 or TRBD2 (6 bases each). Trimming cost V 3 bases and J 4 bases, with 14 bases left between them. The germline gives CDR1 SGDLS, CDR2 YYNGEE. This CDR3 has 15 amino acids. CDR3 sequence (DNA): TGTGCCAGCAGCGAAAGGGGGGAACCGTACAATGAGCAGTTCTTC. This translates into CASSERGEPYNEQFF.

The V gene is TRBV29-1, the J gene TRBJ2-7; D is possibly TRBD1 (6 bases). Germline V lookup: CDR1 SQVTM, CDR2 ANQGSEA. The CDR3 spans 15 residues. The V end was cut by 0 bases, the J end by 2 bases, with 14 bases between. CDR3 amino acids: CSVEDAAGVPYEQYF. CDR3 sequence (DNA): TGCAGCGTTGAAGATGCGGCAGGGGTTCCCTACGAGCAGTACTTC.

The genes are TRBV29-1 and TRBJ1-1; a weak D match, TRBD1 (6 bases). This CDR3 has 14 residues. Germline lookup yields CDR1 SQVTM and CDR2 ANQGSEA. V was cut by 6 bases and J by 4 bases, with 18 bases left in between. CDR3 region: CSVRGGEGGTEAFF. Written as DNA, the CDR3 is TGCAGCGTCAGAGGGGGGGAAGGGGGCACTGAAGCTTTCTTT.

The chain couples TRBV5-1 to TRBJ1-5; 8 bases map to TRBD1. The V and J ends lost 0 bases and 10 bases, in that order; junction bases with no gene match: 9. The CDR3 is made up of 15 amino acids. The V gene's germline CDR1 is SGHRS and CDR2 YFSETQ. The CDR3 region has the DNA TGCGCCAGCAGCTTGGATACAGGGGGTGGGGGTCCCCAGCATTTT. It encodes CASSLDTGGGGPQHF. Full variable domain (missing parts from reference TRBV5-1 and TRBJ1-5): KAGVTQTPRYLIKTRGQQVTLSCSPISGHRSVSWYQQTPGQGLQFLFEYFSETQRNKGNFPGRFSGRQFSNSRSEMNVSTLELGDSALYLCASSLDTGGGGPQHFGDGTRLSIL.

The DNA of the CDR3 is TGCGCCAGCAGCTGGACTGGACCCGAGCAGTTCTTC. It yields the protein CASSWTGPEQFF. This chain uses TRBV5-1 with TRBJ2-1, with a weak D call TRBD2 (5 bases). CDR3 length: 12 residues. Germline V lookup: CDR1 SGHRS, CDR2 YFSETQ. Trimming cost V 3 bases and J 10 bases, with 11 bases left between them.

The rearrangement uses TRBV6-1 and TRBJ2-6; 9 bases are shared with TRBD1. CDR1 and CDR2 (germline): MNHNS, SASEGT. J lost 0 bases, V lost 7 bases, and 7 bases had no gene match. This CDR3 is 17 amino acids long. The CDR3 DNA reads as TGTGCCAGCACTGACCGGGACAGGGCCTCTGGGGCCAACGTCCTGACTTTC. Protein product: CASTDRDRASGANVLTF.

This clonotype was seen a few times. The rearrangement joins TRBV9 to TRBJ1-2, with D unresolved. This CDR3 spans 12 amino acids. Germline V gene lookup returns CDR1 SGDLS and CDR2 YYNGEE. V shed 4 bases and J shed 4 bases, with 8 bases lying between them. The CDR3 DNA follows: TGTGCCAGCAGCTCCGGCCTCTATGGCTACACCTTC. Translation: CASSSGLYGYTF.

This sequence joins TRBV21-1 and TRBJ2-7; TRBD2 is the table's D call and was not checked against the DNA. TRBV21-1 is listed as a pseudogene. The CDR3 extends over 12 amino acids. The CDR3 protein is CASSPSEGEQYF. The CDR3 DNA reads TGTGCCAGCAGCCCCAGCGAGGGCGAGCAGTACTTC.

V gene TRBV12-3 or TRBV12-4 combines with J gene TRBJ2-6, with D unclear. The CDR3 totals 14 residues. The V end was cut by 6 bases, the J end by 12 bases, with 18 bases between. CDR3 region: CASRIVSVPPVLTF. The CDR3 DNA sequence: TGTGCCAGCAGGATCGTGTCGGTCCCGCCCGTCCTGACTTTC.

This clonotype has just a few counts. V usage is TRBV4-2 and J usage is TRBJ2-1, with 10 nucleotides matching TRBD2. The CDR3 contains 16 residues. The V and J ends lost 1 base and 8 bases, in that order; junction bases with no gene match: 8. Germline lookup yields CDR1 LGHNA and CDR2 YNFKEQ. CDR3 residues: CASSQVAGGLHDEQFF. The CDR3 DNA sequence: TGTGCCAGCAGCCAAGTAGCGGGGGGCCTCCACGATGAGCAGTTCTTC.

This clonotype was observed a few times. The J gene is TRBJ2-2, the V gene TRBV7-2; D may be TRBD2 (5 bases). CDR1 SGHTA and CDR2 FQGNSA come from the germline V gene. V lost 2 bases and J 6 bases, leaving 7 bases between the germline ends. The CDR3 sequence is 13 residues long. CDR3 sequence reads: CASSLRESGELFF. The CDR3, as DNA: TGTGCCAGCAGCTTACGGGAATCCGGGGAGCTGTTTTTT.

This clonotype appeared a few times. The rearrangement links TRBV11-1 to TRBJ2-7; D is possibly TRBD2 (5 bases). V lost 1 base to trimming and J lost 6 bases, with 7 bases between them. Germline V gene lookup returns CDR1 SGHAT and CDR2 FQDESV (reference sequence). This CDR3 has 12 amino acids. This CDR3 is CASSLEDCEQYF. CDR3 in DNA: TGTGCCAGCAGCTTAGAGGACTGCGAGCAGTACTTC.

This clonotype was counted a few times. The V call is TRBV28, the J call TRBJ2-6; D is unclear. This CDR3 contains 15 residues. The germline gives CDR1 MDHEN, CDR2 SYDVKM. Trimming left V 6 bases short and J 1 base short, with 10 bases between. The CDR3: CASSLTESGANVLTF. The DNA of the CDR3 is TGTGCCAGCAGCCTAACAGAGTCTGGGGCCAACGTCCTGACTTTC.

A word on this clonotype: Possible read error: a much larger clone is one base away. This chain links TRBV20-1 with TRBJ2-7; no definite D call. The CDR3 contains 12 residues. From germline, CDR1 is DFQATT and CDR2 SNEGSKA (reference sequence). V was cut by 0 bases and J by 3 bases, with 6 bases left in between. CDR3 DNA: TGCAGTGCTAGAGATTGGGACTACGAGCAGTACTTC. This gives the protein CSARDWDYEQYF.

A single count supports this clonotype. This chain links TRBV12-3 or TRBV12-4 with TRBJ2-3; D unresolved. CDR3 size: 12 residues. V lost 6 bases to trimming and J lost 11 bases, with 15 bases between them. Written as DNA, the CDR3 is TGTGCCAGCAGGTCCAGACCAGATCTGCAGTATTTT. Translated: CASRSRPDLQYF.

This clonotype was detected a few times. The rearrangement uses TRBV2 and TRBJ2-5; D remains unclear. The DNA matches TRBJ2-7 better at its end, which makes the J call doubtful. CDR1 and CDR2 (germline): SNHLY, FYNNEI. CDR3 length: 16 residues. CDR3 nucleotides: TGTGCCAGCGGCGACCCGGGCGAGGCTAGCTCCTACGAGCAGTACTTC. This translates into CASGDPGEASSYEQYF.

This sequence joins TRBV7-2 and TRBJ2-2; D is unresolved. This CDR3 comprises 14 residues. Trimming pared 5 bases from V and 5 bases from J, leaving 12 bases between. CDR1 is SGHTA, CDR2 FQGNSA, per germline. The CDR3 reads CASSPVDGTGELFF. In DNA, the CDR3 is TGTGCCAGCAGCCCCGTGGATGGAACCGGGGAGCTGTTTTTT.

This clonotype was picked up many times. This chain connects TRBV7-9 to TRBJ2-4; TRBD1 matches at 8 bases. The J segment lost 2 bases and the V segment lost 2 bases, leaving 8 bases of the junction unmatched. Germline V CDR1 and CDR2: SEHNR, FQNEAQ (reference sequence). The CDR3 is 17 residues long. CDR3 protein: CASSLPLGQGSKNIQYF. The DNA of the CDR3 is TGTGCCAGCAGCTTACCCCTCGGACAGGGATCCAAAAACATTCAGTACTTC.

V usage is TRBV5-1 and J usage is TRBJ2-7; D may be TRBD2 (6 bases). CDR1 SGHRS and CDR2 YFSETQ come from the germline V gene. Trimming took 4 bases from V and 6 from J, leaving 11 bases between them. This CDR3 has 12 residues. The DNA of the CDR3 is TGCGCCAGCAGCCCCGGGGGTATCGAGCAGTACTTC. Encoded protein: CASSPGGIEQYF.

This clonotype was picked up a small number of times. The chain uses TRBV6-6 and TRBJ2-7; 7 bases are shared with TRBD1. Germline lookup yields CDR1 MNHNY and CDR2 SVGAGI (reference sequence). V lost 2 bases and J lost 3; bases outside the gene matches: 7. This CDR3 has 15 residues. The CDR3 sequence is CASSYRYRDSYEQYF. CDR3 sequence (DNA): TGTGCCAGCAGTTACCGGTACCGGGACAGCTACGAGCAGTACTTC.

The CDR3 sequence: CASSPEGRTGEQYF. In nucleotides, the CDR3 is TGTGCCAGCAGCCCAGAGGGGCGCACCGGCGAGCAGTACTTC. The chain has TRBV13 and TRBJ2-7; perhaps D is TRBD1 or TRBD2 (5 bases each). CDR3 length: 14 amino acids. Per germline, CDR1 PRHDT and CDR2 FYEKMQ (reference sequence). With 5 bases removed from V and 6 bases from J, the gap between germline ends came to 17 bases. The entire variable domain, with the rest obtained from reference TRBV13 and TRBJ2-7, is as follows: AAGVIQSPRHLIKEKRETATLKCYPIPRHDTVYWYQQGPGQDPQFLISFYEKMQSDKGSIPDRFSAQQFSDYHSELNMSSLELGDSALYFCASSPEGRTGEQYFGPGTRLTVT.